This TCR beta chain is drawn from a study of Ad26.COV2.S vaccination and SARS-CoV-2 variants. About the study: The authors gave Ad26.COV2.S intramuscularly, either once or twice 56 days apart. Whole-study findings and limits: The breadth of spike-specific CD8+ and CD4+ T cell responses after vaccination was reportedly substantial.

The table came from immunoSEQ multiplex PCR; TCRdb's copy has only in-frame clones and leaves some out. The data hold about 350,000 clones, with 88% observed a single time. Germline V CDR1 and CDR2: SGHNT, YENEEA. The CDR3 runs 17 residues. Trimming cost V 1 base and J 5 bases, with 18 bases left between them. Treatment given: some 20 received Ad26.COV2.S at low or high dose, single or two shots; five or six received placebo; per-sample allocation not given. The study sampled participants on day 63 after the first vaccine or placebo injection. Donation was by an adult aged 18-55 years who was in Boston. As to this clone: As yet, its antigen is unknown.

The sequencing used peripheral blood, collected in a trial of Ad26.COV2.S vaccine versus placebo. The rearrangement links TRBV11-3 to TRBJ2-1; tentative D call: TRBD2 (5 bases). The origin of this receptor is a person aged 18 to 65 who received the Ad26.COV2.S COVID-19 vaccine or a placebo. The CDR3 coding sequence is TGTGCCAGCAGCTTAGGGACTTTTATATCTGGGGACAATGAGCAGTTCTTC. Its protein product is CASSLGTFISGDNEQFF.